Shown below are 30 T cell receptor beta chains from a single sample sequenced in a study of cytomegalovirus exposure and HLA in healthy donors listed by TCRdb under 2017. The library was produced with the immunoSEQ multiplex PCR assay. For the multiplex PCR, a mixture combining 60 forward primers for TCR Vbeta segments and 13 reverse primers for TCR Jbeta segments was used. TCRdb retrieved this table from immuneACCESS and kept in-frame rearrangements only. Not all clones are present; in checked studies, unresolved V genes account for under half, and no reason is known for the remainder. For this sample the table gives under 200,000 clones, of which 86% were detected only once. The ten largest clones represent more than 0.25% of the sample. The sequencing sample was made of PBMCs. The receptors come from a woman aged 25 to 39 in good health and CMV-seronegative.

The V and J genes are TRBV5-1 and TRBJ2-7, with TRBD1 matching over 11 bases. The length of the CDR3 is 17 residues. J lost 2 bases, V lost 3 bases, and 10 bases had no gene match. The germline gives CDR1 SGHRS, CDR2 YFSETQ. The CDR3 DNA reads as TGCGCCAGCAGCTGGAGGACAGGGGGCGCGGGGACCTACGAGCAGTACTTC. It specifies CASSWRTGGAGTYEQYF.

This clone was seen only a few times. The chain uses TRBV28 and TRBJ1-2, with TRBD1 matching over 8 bases. CDR3 length: 13 residues. V trimming: 11 bases; J trimming: 8 bases; junction bases outside the gene matches: 13. Looked up from germline, CDR1 is MDHEN and CDR2 is SYDVKM. CDR3 in DNA: TGTGCCGGCTTGGACAGGGCAGGTTCCGGCTACACCTTC. It specifies CAGLDRAGSGYTF.

The rearrangement links TRBV4-1 to TRBJ2-7, with 9 positions matching TRBD2. This CDR3 spans 16 amino acids. Germline values: CDR1 MGHRA, CDR2 YSYEKL. Germline trimming cut 1 base from V and 2 bases from J; bases unmatched to any gene: 6. The CDR3 nucleotides read TGCGCCAGCAGCCAAGTCCTGGCGGGGGGGCCCTACGAGCAGTACTTC. It translates to CASSQVLAGGPYEQYF.

This chain joins TRBV19 and TRBJ2-7; unclear D gene. Trimming took off 3 bases at V and 4 bases at J, with 13 bases between the two ends. Germline values: CDR1 LNHDA, CDR2 SQIVND (reference sequence). The CDR3 sequence is 14 residues long. The CDR3, as DNA: TGTGCCAGTAGTATTAACGGCGGAGTTTACGAGCAGTACTTC. Translation: CASSINGGVYEQYF.

The V and J genes are TRBV28 and TRBJ2-1; TRBD2 might be the D (7 bases). Trimming removed 5 bases from V and 13 bases from J, with 18 bases in between. This CDR3 comprises 13 residues. Looked up from germline, CDR1 is MDHEN and CDR2 is SYDVKM. In DNA, the CDR3 is TGTGCCAGCAGTAAGGGAGGGGGTTGGGCCCAGTTCTTC. Protein sequence: CASSKGGGWAQFF.

The gene calls are TRBV12-2 and TRBJ2-2; TRBD2 reflects the table's D call only, with no check against the DNA. TRBV12-2 is given as a pseudogene. The CDR3 contains 15 residues. The DNA of the CDR3 is TGTGCAAGTCGCTTAGATTGCGGGAGGACCGGGGAGCTGTTTTTT. Translated: CASRLDCGRTGELFF.

CDR3: CASSSTSGEYTDTQYF. Written as DNA, the CDR3 is TGTGCCAGCAGTTCGACTAGCGGGGAGTACACAGATACGCAGTATTTT. This chain joins TRBV27 and TRBJ2-3; 11 nucleotides match TRBD2. V trimming: 4 bases; J trimming: 2 bases; junction bases outside the gene matches: 5. The CDR3 contains 16 residues. In germline, CDR1 is MNHEY, CDR2 SMNVEV (reference sequence).

In this sample, this clone turned up once. This sequence joins TRBV12-5 and TRBJ2-5; 10 nucleotides line up with TRBD2. This CDR3 has 15 residues. CDR1 is LGHNT and CDR2 is FRNRAP in the germline V gene. The ends lost 2 bases at V and 5 bases at J; junction bases unmatched: 5. In DNA form, the CDR3 reads TGTGCTAGTGGTTTGACGAGCGGGGGGGCGGAGACCCAGTACTTC. Translating gives CASGLTSGGAETQYF.

Comments on this clone: One end of the junction varies from germline; a read error may be responsible. The genes are TRBV7-9 and TRBJ2-1; no reliable D call. The germline CDR1 and CDR2 sequences are SEHNR and FQNEAQ (reference sequence). The CDR3 is made up of 16 amino acids. The CDR3 sequence is CSSSPVASASYNEQFF. CDR3 nucleotide sequence: TGTTCCAGCAGCCCCGTGGCCAGCGCCTCGTACAATGAGCAGTTCTTC.

The chain is built from TRBV5-6 and TRBJ2-7, with D possibly matching TRBD2 (5 bases). Germline loops: CDR1 SGHDT, CDR2 YYEEEE. V was clipped by 4 bases and J by 3 bases, with 8 bases between them. The CDR3 runs 12 residues. The CDR3 nucleotides are TGTGCCAGCAGCCCGGCGGGCTACGAGCAGTACTTC. Translated, it gives CASSPAGYEQYF.

The V and J genes are TRBV16 and TRBJ2-1; 12 positions agree with TRBD2. V shed 6 bases and J 2 bases; nucleotides not matched to a gene: 2. The CDR3 totals 15 residues. Germline V gene data show CDR1 as KGHSY and CDR2 as FQNENV. CDR3: CASSSSGGAYNEQFF. DNA of the CDR3: TGTGCCAGCAGTTCTAGCGGGGGGGCCTACAATGAGCAGTTCTTC.

V usage is TRBV9 and J usage is TRBJ1-5; 7 bases align to TRBD1. V lost 3 bases, J lost 3 bases, and 3 bases stayed unmatched. Germline CDR1 and CDR2: SGDLS and YYNGEE. CDR3 length: 14 residues. Here the CDR3 reads CASSAGTDNQPQHF. The CDR3 DNA is TGTGCCAGCAGCGCCGGGACAGACAATCAGCCCCAGCATTTT.

The chain has TRBV6-5 and TRBJ1-2, with 8 bases fitting TRBD1. V lost 8 bases and J lost 4; bases outside the gene matches: 9. This CDR3 spans 14 amino acids. Per germline, CDR1 MNHEY and CDR2 SVGAGI. The CDR3 DNA is TGTGCCAGCTCCACGGGAACAGGGGGCTATGGCTACACCTTC. As protein: CASSTGTGGYGYTF.

This rearrangement joins TRBV9 to TRBJ2-6, with unresolved D. The CDR3 has 15 amino acids. The V end lost 4 bases, the J end lost 0 bases, and 8 bases lay between the germline ends. CDR1 SGDLS and CDR2 YYNGEE come from the germline V gene. This chain's CDR3 is CASSSSLSGANVLTF. In nucleotides, the CDR3 is TGTGCCAGCAGCTCCAGTCTCTCTGGGGCCAACGTCCTGACTTTC.

The chain is built from TRBV27 and TRBJ1-1, with D hard to call. V lost 6 bases, J lost 0 bases, and 8 bases lay in between. The CDR3 runs 13 residues. Germline V gives CDR1 MNHEY, CDR2 SMNVEV (reference sequence). Here the CDR3 reads CASRLLLNTEAFF. CDR3 DNA: TGTGCCAGCAGACTATTATTGAACACTGAAGCTTTCTTT.

The rearrangement uses TRBV5-4 and TRBJ2-5, with 7 bases that match TRBD2. Germline assignment: CDR1 SGHNT and CDR2 YYREEE (reference sequence). V was pared by 3 bases and J by 1 base, with 3 bases of the junction left unmatched. This CDR3 contains 14 residues. The CDR3 region has the DNA TGTGCCAGCAGCTCGGGACTATCCCAAGAGACCCAGTACTTC. The encoded protein is CASSSGLSQETQYF.

The chain joins TRBV7-9 to TRBJ1-1; D possibly corresponds to TRBD1 (5 bases). The V and J ends lost 11 bases and 3 bases respectively, with 13 bases between them. CDR3 length: 12 amino acids. The germline gives CDR1 SEHNR, CDR2 FQNEAQ (reference sequence). The CDR3 region has the DNA TGTGCCGTGGGTGGGGCCGACACTGAAGCTTTCTTT. Translated, it gives CAVGGADTEAFF.

V usage is TRBV11-3 and J usage is TRBJ2-3, with D perhaps TRBD2 (5 bases). The CDR3 extends over 14 amino acids. Germline V CDR1 and CDR2: SGHNT, YENEEA. V dropped 4 bases and J dropped 2 bases, with 10 bases sitting between them. The DNA of the CDR3 is TGTGCCAGCAGCTCAGGACTGAACACAGATACGCAGTATTTT. This sequence encodes CASSSGLNTDTQYF.

The CDR3 loop reads CATSTRETKNIQYF. The CDR3 nucleotides read TGTGCCACCAGCACACGGGAGACCAAAAACATTCAGTACTTC. The J gene is TRBJ2-4, the V gene TRBV15; D possibly corresponds to TRBD2 (6 bases). The germline V and J ends were trimmed by 4 bases and 2 bases, with 9 bases remaining between them. The CDR3 totals 14 residues. Per the germline V gene, CDR1 is LNHNV and CDR2 is YYDKDF (reference sequence).

The V and J genes are TRBV6-5 and TRBJ1-1; TRBD1 aligns across 8 bases. The germline gives CDR1 MNHEY, CDR2 SVGAGI. This CDR3 has 16 residues. V dropped 4 bases and J dropped 0; count of bases not matched to a gene: 7. CDR3 sequence: CASSFSTGEMNTEAFF. CDR3 sequence (DNA): TGTGCCAGCAGTTTTTCGACAGGGGAAATGAACACTGAAGCTTTCTTT.

The CDR3 coding sequence is TGCGCCAGCAGCCAAGCCTCATCAGGGCTCTATGGCTACACCTTC. Protein product: CASSQASSGLYGYTF. The chain has TRBV4-1 and TRBJ1-2; TRBD1 is a possible D gene (5 bases). The CDR3 is 15 amino acids. Germline V gene data show CDR1 as MGHRA and CDR2 as YSYEKL. Trimming removed 1 base at V and 4 bases at J, with 13 bases between.

The gene calls are TRBV11-2 and TRBJ2-7, with D maybe TRBD1 (6 bases). Per the germline V gene, CDR1 is SGHAT and CDR2 is FQNNGV. The V end lost 5 bases, the J end lost 7 bases, and 21 bases lay between the germline ends. The CDR3 covers 15 residues. CDR3 in DNA: TGTGCCAGCAGCCGACTTCAGGGACAACTACGAGAGCAGTACTTC. Its translation is CASSRLQGQLREQYF. The whole variable domain, filled in from reference TRBV11-2 and TRBJ2-7, reads EAGVAQSPRYKIIEKRQSVAFWCNPISGHATLYWYQQILGQGPKLLIQFQNNGVVDDSQLPKDRFSAERLKGVDSTLKIQPAKLEDSAVYLCASSRLQGQLREQYFGPGTRLTVT.

The chain links TRBV29-1 to TRBJ2-3; D gene uncertain. Germline V lookup: CDR1 SQVTM, CDR2 ANQGSEA. There are 13 residues in the CDR3. Trimming pared 3 bases from V and 8 bases from J, leaving 15 bases between. The DNA of the CDR3 is TGCAGCGTTGAGACGCCATACTACGGTACGCAGTATTTT. Its translation: CSVETPYYGTQYF.

The gene calls are TRBV11-2 and TRBJ2-1; 7 bases are a match to TRBD2. CDR3 size: 17 residues. The V gene's germline CDR1 is SGHAT and CDR2 FQNNGV. V shed 5 bases, J shed 0 bases, and the junction held 10 bases outside the gene matches. The CDR3 DNA is TGTGCCAGCAGCCCGAGGTACGGCGGGAGCTCCTACAATGAGCAGTTCTTC. Residues: CASSPRYGGSSYNEQFF.

The chain couples TRBV27 to TRBJ1-3; D unresolved. CDR1 is MNHEY and CDR2 is SMNVEV in the germline V gene (reference sequence). This CDR3 has 14 amino acids. The V gene lost 6 bases and the J gene lost 0 bases, with 9 bases spanning the gap. In DNA form, the CDR3 reads TGTGCCAGCAGCTCGGACTACTCTGGAAACACCATATATTTT. It encodes CASSSDYSGNTIYF.

The chain is built from TRBV10-2 and TRBJ2-1; 7 bases align to TRBD2. This CDR3 comprises 14 residues. Germline loops: CDR1 WSHSY, CDR2 SAAADI. V shed 7 bases, J shed 2 bases, and the junction held 5 bases outside the gene matches. The CDR3 DNA reads as TGCGCCAGCATTGGCGGGGGAGCCTACAATGAGCAGTTCTTC. It yields the protein CASIGGGAYNEQFF.

The rearrangement uses TRBV29-1 and TRBJ2-1, with 9 bases fitting TRBD2. Losses at the gene ends were 6 bases for V and 4 bases for J; bases not matched to a gene: 7. The CDR3 sequence is 14 residues long. Germline CDR1 SQVTM, CDR2 ANQGSEA. The DNA for the CDR3 is TGCAGCGTCCAGGGTAGCGGGGGATACAATGAGCAGTTCTTC. Translating gives CSVQGSGGYNEQFF.

V and J are TRBV19 and TRBJ2-3, with 8 bases matching TRBD1. CDR3 length equals 15 residues. V was pared by 6 bases and J by 4 bases, with 9 bases of the junction left unmatched. Germline V CDR1 and CDR2: LNHDA, SQIVND (reference sequence). The CDR3 DNA follows: TGTGCCAGTAGAACTTCAGGGGGCAGGGCAGATACGCAGTATTTT. Protein product: CASRTSGGRADTQYF.

V gene TRBV6-1 combines with J gene TRBJ2-7; D unclear. The CDR3 sequence is 14 residues long. Germline V gene sequence: CDR1 MNHNS, CDR2 SASEGT. Trimming cost V 3 bases and J 4 bases, with 13 bases left between them. CDR3 region: CASSEGPDGYEQYF. CDR3 in DNA: TGTGCCAGCAGTGAGGGCCCAGACGGATACGAGCAGTACTTC.

The rearrangement uses TRBV28 and TRBJ2-7, with 8 bases identical to TRBD2. The V gene's germline CDR1 is MDHEN and CDR2 SYDVKM. CDR3 size: 16 residues. J lost 3 bases, V lost 4 bases, and 11 bases had no gene match. Here the CDR3 reads CASSSPVAGGHYEQYF. Here the CDR3 DNA reads TGTGCCAGCAGTTCCCCCGTGGCGGGAGGTCACTACGAGCAGTACTTC. Looking up the rest from reference TRBV28 and TRBJ2-7 gives the full variable domain: DVKVTQSSRYLVKRTGEKVFLECVQDMDHENMFWYRQDPGLGLRLIYFSYDVKMKEKGDIPEGYSVSREKKERFSLILESASTNQTSMYLCASSSPVAGGHYEQYFGPGTRLTVT.